This TCR beta chain was observed in a study of T cell responses to AZD1222 COVID-19 vaccine. Regarding the study as a whole: Clonal diversity was possibly underestimated, and white British individuals and females predominated among donors.

Sequencing was performed with immunoSEQ multiplex PCR; in TCRdb, only in-frame clones are kept and a portion is missing. The sample shows under 150,000 clones, approximately 88% of them seen only once. Notes on this clone: Its antigen is currently unknown.

The V gene end was trimmed by 10 bases and the J gene end by 1 base; junction bases not matched to a gene: 4. This CDR3 contains 14 residues. Germline-derived CDR1 and CDR2 are MDHEN and SYDVKM. The material was peripheral blood, obtained 28 days after the second AZD1222 dose. This TCR came from an adult who received the AZD1222 COVID-19 vaccine. V usage is TRBV28 and J usage is TRBJ1-5, with TRBD1 matching over 10 bases. DNA of the CDR3: TGTGCCATCTGGGACAGGGGCAGCAATCAGCCCCAGCATTTT. Amino acid sequence: CAIWDRGSNQPQHF.